This is a list of T cell receptor beta chains from one sample in a study of blood T cell repertoires in COVID-19. TCRdb's table, derived via immunoSEQ multiplex PCR, lists solely in-frame clones and lacks some. In the table there are roughly 100,000 clones, under 80% of which are singletons. The specimen sequenced was peripheral blood. These receptors were taken from a woman in her 70s with acute or convalescent COVID-19. The CDR3 runs from the conserved cysteine through the conserved F or W. Fields, in order: CDR3 DNA, CDR3 protein, CDR3 length, clone size, V gene, J gene, D gene. D genes are given only for firm matches. Size is stated for part of the rows, as once, few or many counts, or as a class when the clone is expanded.

TGCAGCGTTGGGGTCGGAGGGACTGAAGCTTTCTTT	CSVGVGGTEAFF	12	.	TRBV29-1	TRBJ1-1	.
TGTGCCAGCAGTGAACCCGGGTTTACCCCCTACGAGCAGTACTTC	CASSEPGFTPYEQYF	15	.	TRBV2	TRBJ2-7	.
TGTGCCAGCAGTTACTACGGGCCCCGCCAGGGGATCAATCAGCCCCAGCATTTT	CASSYYGPRQGINQPQHF	18	few	TRBV6-2/TRBV6-3	TRBJ1-5	.
TGTGCCAGCAGACGACAGGGGTACAATCAGCCCCAGCATTTT	CASRRQGYNQPQHF	14	.	TRBV28	TRBJ1-5	TRBD1
TGTGCCAGCACCCGGGACAGGTTGGCTTTCTTT	CASTRDRLAFF	11	.	TRBV6-5	TRBJ1-1	TRBD1
TGTGCCAGCAGCCAGGGGAGTGGGAATGAAAAACTGTTTTTT	CASSQGSGNEKLFF	14	.	TRBV3-1/TRBV3-2	TRBJ1-4	.
TGCGCCAGCAGCCAAGACGCGTCACTGAATGAGCAGTTCTTC	CASSQDASLNEQFF	14	.	TRBV4-3	TRBJ2-1	.
TGTGCCAGCAGCAGAACTAGCACTGAAGCTTTCTTT	CASSRTSTEAFF	12	few	TRBV5-6	TRBJ1-1	.
TGCGCCAGCAGTACCTCCCAGGGGATAACTGAAGCTTTCTTT	CASSTSQGITEAFF	14	few	TRBV10-1	TRBJ1-1	.
TGTGCCAGCTCACCAACCGGGGGGAGAAAAACTGAAGCTTTCTTT	CASSPTGGRKTEAFF	15	.	TRBV18	TRBJ1-1	.
TGTGCCAGCAGCTTAGGACAGGGATCCCAAGAGACCCAGTACTTC	CASSLGQGSQETQYF	15	.	TRBV11-2	TRBJ2-5	TRBD1
TGTGCCAGCAGTGGACAGGGACATACAATCACAGATACGCAGTATTTT	CASSGQGHTITDTQYF	16	.	TRBV6-1	TRBJ2-3	TRBD1
TGCAGCGTTGACCAGCGGGGGTATTTCACAGATACGCAGTATTTT	CSVDQRGYFTDTQYF	15	once	TRBV29-1	TRBJ2-3	TRBD2
TGTGCCAGCAGCTTAGGAGCTGGTGCTGGAGAGACCCAGTACTTC	CASSLGAGAGETQYF	15	.	TRBV7-7	TRBJ2-5	.
TGTGCCTGGGTACAGGGGGTCAACTATGGCTACACCTTC	CAWVQGVNYGYTF	13	.	TRBV30	TRBJ1-2	TRBD1
TGCGCCAGCAGTGGGGGGGTCGGTGAAGCTTTCTTT	CASSGGVGEAFF	12	.	TRBV10-1	TRBJ1-1	.
TGTGCCAGCAGTATTACCCGATCAGGGGTTCCAGATACGCAGTATTTT	CASSITRSGVPDTQYF	16	.	TRBV27	TRBJ2-3	.
TGTGCCAGCAGTTACGGGCAGGGTGGTGGATCCTACGAGCAGTACTTC	CASSYGQGGGSYEQYF	16	.	TRBV6-2/TRBV6-3	TRBJ2-7	.
TGTGCCAGCAGCTCCCCCGGGACTCTCTATGGCTACACCTTC	CASSSPGTLYGYTF	14	.	TRBV7-9	TRBJ1-2	.
TGTGCCAGCAGGGGGACAGGAAATAGCAATCAGCCCCAGCATTTT	CASRGTGNSNQPQHF	15	.	TRBV2	TRBJ1-5	TRBD1
TGTGCCATCAGTGTGAGGACAGGGGGGACCGGGGAGCTGTTTTTT	CAISVRTGGTGELFF	15	.	TRBV10-3	TRBJ2-2	TRBD1
TGTGCCAGCAGCTTAGAGGCGGCTAACTATGGCTACACCTTC	CASSLEAANYGYTF	14	.	TRBV7-2	TRBJ1-2	.
TGCGCCAGCTGCATAATGGCAGGGGACACCGGGGAGCTGTTTTTT	CASCIMAGDTGELFF	15	once	TRBV5-1	TRBJ2-2	.
TGCGCCAGCAGCCCCCTCGCGGGGGGAAGGGGGGAAGATACGCAGTATTTT	CASSPLAGGRGEDTQYF	17	.	TRBV5-1	TRBJ2-3	TRBD2
TGTGCCTGGAATAGTGGGGAGGCAACTAATGAAAAACTGTTTTTT	CAWNSGEATNEKLFF	15	once	TRBV30	TRBJ1-4	.
TGTGCCAGCAGCATACAGGGTCCGCAGTATTTT	CASSIQGPQYF	11	.	TRBV11-2	TRBJ2-3	.
TGTGCCAGCAGTTTAGGATTTGGCGGGGCGGGGGAGCTGTTTTTT	CASSLGFGGAGELFF	15	.	TRBV28	TRBJ2-2	.
TGTGCCAGCAGCACAAGACAGGTAAAGAACACTGAAGCTTTCTTT	CASSTRQVKNTEAFF	15	once	TRBV11-2	TRBJ1-1	.
TGTGCCAGCAGGACGACAGGGAAGGATGGCTACACCTTC	CASRTTGKDGYTF	13	once	TRBV12-3/TRBV12-4	TRBJ1-2	TRBD1
TGCGCCAGCAGCTTGGGTATGAACACTGAAGCTTTCTTT	CASSLGMNTEAFF	13	.	TRBV5-1	TRBJ1-1	.
TGTGCCAGCAGCGTATGGGCGAGGACAGGGGAGTCAGACTATGGCTACACCTTC	CASSVWARTGESDYGYTF	18	.	TRBV7-9	TRBJ1-2	TRBD1
TGTGCCAGTAGTTTGAAGCCTCCGGGACTAGCGGGGGGGCCGGGCACCGGGGAGCTGTTTTTT	CASSLKPPGLAGGPGTGELFF	21	.	TRBV19	TRBJ2-2	TRBD2